Listed here are 22 T cell receptor beta chains from one sample, sequenced in a study of response to subunit inactivated influenza vaccine. TCRdb recomputed calls from the RT-PCR reads with MiXCR, one row per CDR3 protein. The sample lists about 780,000 distinct CDR3 sequences; roughly 20% were seen once. Source: PBMCs from blood, taken around 5 days after vaccination. The receptors were gathered from a man aged 45-60 years who received an inactivated influenza vaccine.

This clonotype has more than one count but fewer than ten. The chain has TRBV15 and TRBJ2-2; 9 bases agree with TRBD1. CDR3 length: 16 residues. With V trimmed by 0 bases and J by 7 bases, 6 bases remained unmatched. Germline CDR1 LNHNV, CDR2 YYDKDF (reference sequence). CDR3 sequence reads: CATSRERTGEGGELFF. The CDR3 nucleotides are TGTGCCACCAGCAGAGAGAGGACAGGGGAGGGCGGGGAGCTGTTTTTT.

The CDR3 DNA is TGTGCCAGCAGTCCCGGGGGGGTCGTTTCCCATGAGCAGTTCTTC. It is translated as CASSPGGVVSHEQFF. The chain carries TRBV7-2 and TRBJ2-1, with TRBD2 matching 8 bases. With V trimmed by 6 bases and J by 8 bases, 12 bases remained unmatched. This CDR3 comprises 15 residues. Germline CDR1 SGHTA, CDR2 FQGNSA.

The J gene is TRBJ2-7, the V gene TRBV6-2 or TRBV6-3; D gene unclear. This CDR3 spans 13 amino acids. From germline, CDR1 is MNHEY and CDR2 SVGEGT. The germline V and J ends were trimmed by 6 bases and 6 bases, with 15 bases remaining between them. CDR3 protein: CASRADGWGEQYF. CDR3 DNA: TGTGCCAGCAGGGCTGATGGCTGGGGCGAGCAGTACTTC.

The chain joins TRBV28 to TRBJ2-5; D possibly matches TRBD1 or TRBD2 (6 bases each). CDR3 length: 16 residues. Germline V lookup: CDR1 MDHEN, CDR2 SYDVKM. The germline V and J ends were trimmed by 6 bases and 4 bases, with 21 bases remaining between them. CDR3 in DNA: TGTGCCAGCAGGTTAGGGGGAGCGCGGAGGGGAGAGACCCAGTACTTC. Translating it yields CASRLGGARRGETQYF.

This clonotype occurred a few times. The chain joins TRBV7-9 to TRBJ2-7; the D is unclear. The V end lost 5 bases, the J end lost 6 bases, and 17 bases lay between the germline ends. CDR1 is SEHNR, CDR2 FQNEAQ, per germline (reference sequence). The CDR3 has 14 residues. In DNA, the CDR3 is TGTGCCAGCAGCAAGGTGGTTCGGATTGGCGAGCAGTACTTC. This sequence encodes CASSKVVRIGEQYF.

V and J are TRBV5-1 and TRBJ2-3; no clear D gene. The V gene lost 7 bases and the J gene lost 4 bases, with 10 bases spanning the gap. The germline gives CDR1 SGHRS, CDR2 YFSETQ. This CDR3 region has 12 residues. The DNA of the CDR3 is TGCGCCAGCGCTCAAGAAGCAGATACGCAGTATTTT. Translated, it gives CASAQEADTQYF.

This clonotype was seen only a few times. This rearrangement joins TRBV7-2 to TRBJ2-5, with 7 bases matching TRBD2. The CDR3 is 13 amino acids. Trimming cost V 5 bases and J 4 bases; bases outside gene matches: 4. Germline values: CDR1 SGHTA, CDR2 FQGNSA. DNA of the CDR3: TGTGCCAGCAGCAAGGGACTAAGAGAGACCCAGTACTTC. As protein: CASSKGLRETQYF.

This chain connects TRBV6-1 to TRBJ2-2; maybe TRBD2 (6 bases). Germline-derived CDR1 and CDR2 are MNHNS and SASEGT. V was trimmed by 8 bases and J by 6 bases, leaving 13 bases between them. The CDR3 is 13 residues long. The CDR3 loop reads CASATRFSGELFF. The CDR3 bases are TGTGCCAGCGCGACTAGATTCTCCGGGGAGCTGTTTTTT.

This clonotype was observed many times. V gene TRBV6-2 or TRBV6-3 combines with J gene TRBJ2-7; D ambiguous. The CDR3 covers 12 residues. Germline CDR1 reads MNHEY; CDR2 reads SVGEGT. V was cut by 0 bases and J by 2 bases, with 2 bases left in between. CDR3 sequence reads: CASSYSPYEQYF. The CDR3, as DNA: TGTGCCAGCAGTTACTCCCCCTACGAGCAGTACTTC.

This clonotype was picked up a small number of times. The chain couples TRBV11-2 to TRBJ2-3; 10 bases are shared with TRBD1. V lost 3 bases, J lost 4 bases, and 13 bases stayed unmatched. CDR3 size: 18 residues. Germline V gene sequence: CDR1 SGHAT, CDR2 FQNNGV. Here the CDR3 reads CASSFDDRGRPRADTQYF. CDR3 coding DNA: TGTGCCAGCAGCTTTGACGACAGGGGGCGACCCAGGGCAGATACGCAGTATTTT.

V gene TRBV19 combines with J gene TRBJ2-1, with 9 bases fitting TRBD2. V lost 7 bases, J lost 5 bases, and 6 bases stayed unmatched. The CDR3 is made up of 14 amino acids. Germline CDR1 LNHDA, CDR2 SQIVND (reference sequence). In nucleotides, the CDR3 is TGTGCCAGTAACCCTAGCGGGACTAACAATGAGCAGTTCTTC. Amino acids: CASNPSGTNNEQFF.

This clonotype was seen only a few times. The chain combines TRBV6-1 with TRBJ2-1; D is undetermined. This CDR3 has 14 amino acids. The V end was cut by 5 bases, the J end by 4 bases, with 12 bases between. Germline V CDR1 and CDR2: MNHNS, SASEGT. CDR3 nucleotides: TGTGCCAGCAGTATCAGAGGCCCTTACAATGAGCAGTTCTTC. Translating it yields CASSIRGPYNEQFF.

This clonotype was recorded a few times. The chain is built from TRBV7-9 and TRBJ2-1; 8 positions agree with TRBD2. The CDR3 is made up of 14 amino acids. The V segment lost 10 bases and the J segment 4 bases; nucleotides outside the gene matches: 9. Germline V gene lookup returns CDR1 SEHNR and CDR2 FQNEAQ (reference sequence). The CDR3 loop reads CAIEAGARYNEQFF. In DNA form, the CDR3 reads TGTGCCATTGAAGCGGGGGCACGTTACAATGAGCAGTTCTTC.

This clonotype showed up just a few times. The rearrangement uses TRBV6-2 or TRBV6-3 and TRBJ2-2, with 9 bases identical to TRBD2. There are 14 residues in the CDR3. V shed 5 bases, J shed 7 bases, and the junction held 5 bases outside the gene matches. Germline V gene sequence: CDR1 MNHEY, CDR2 SVGEGT. The CDR3 DNA sequence: TGTGCCAGCAGTCCGGGACTAGCTATCGGGGAGCTGTTTTTT. Its protein is CASSPGLAIGELFF.

This clonotype was detected only a few times. V gene TRBV12-3 or TRBV12-4 combines with J gene TRBJ1-5; 7 bases are a match to TRBD1. After removal of 5 bases from V and 4 bases from J, the junction contained 11 bases not matched to a gene. The CDR3 has 16 amino acids. CDR3 loop: CASSRTGARGNQPQHF. The CDR3 DNA sequence: TGTGCCAGCAGTCGTACAGGGGCGAGGGGAAATCAGCCCCAGCATTTT.

The table lists this clonotype with a few counts. The rearrangement uses TRBV24-1 and TRBJ2-5, with D perhaps given as TRBD1 or TRBD2 (5 bases each). V was shortened by 11 bases and J by 3 bases, with 15 bases between the two germline ends. Germline CDR1 reads KGHDR; CDR2 reads SFDVKD. This CDR3 contains 13 residues. The CDR3: CANEGRAKETQYF. As DNA, the CDR3 is TGTGCCAACGAGGGCAGGGCAAAAGAGACCCAGTACTTC.

This clonotype was counted ten times or more. The genes are TRBV4-1 and TRBJ2-7; the match to TRBD1 covers 8 bases. V trimming: 8 bases; J trimming: 1 base; junction bases outside the gene matches: 1. Germline CDR1 reads MGHRA; CDR2 reads YSYEKL. The CDR3 sequence is 12 residues long. The CDR3 sequence: CASGTGSYEQYF. Here the CDR3 DNA reads TGCGCCAGCGGGACAGGATCCTACGAGCAGTACTTC.

There are a few counts of this clonotype. CDR3 nucleotide sequence: TGTGCCAGCATCTCATCTTTCGGCGAGCAGTACTTC. Encoded protein: CASISSFGEQYF. The chain links TRBV7-9 to TRBJ2-7; no clear D gene. V lost 7 bases to trimming and J lost 6 bases, with 13 bases between them. The CDR3 totals 12 residues. Germline CDR1 SEHNR, CDR2 FQNEAQ (reference sequence).

This clonotype was seen ten or more times. This chain connects TRBV29-1 to TRBJ1-2; TRBD1 is a possible D gene (6 bases). Deletions cut 5 bases from V and 2 bases from J, with 15 bases between. Germline V CDR1 and CDR2: SQVTM, ANQGSEA. The CDR3 is 14 amino acids. CDR3 amino acids: CSVSDGQWNYGYTF. Written as DNA, the CDR3 is TGCAGCGTTAGCGATGGACAGTGGAACTATGGCTACACCTTC.

This clonotype was counted between two and nine times. The chain uses TRBV29-1 and TRBJ2-7, with 7 bases aligning to TRBD1. V lost 5 bases to trimming and J lost 2 bases; unmatched junction nucleotides: 3. The CDR3 contains 12 residues. Germline V gene sequence: CDR1 SQVTM, CDR2 ANQGSEA. The CDR3 spells CSVRDSTYEQYF. The CDR3 nucleotides read TGCAGCGTTCGGGACAGCACCTACGAGCAGTACTTC.

V and J are TRBV9 and TRBJ2-1; 9 bases fit TRBD2. V shed 2 bases, J shed 8 bases, and the junction held 8 bases outside the gene matches. CDR1 is SGDLS, CDR2 YYNGEE, per germline. The CDR3 extends over 15 amino acids. The CDR3 is CASSVFAGGPYEQFF. Here the CDR3 DNA reads TGTGCCAGCAGCGTCTTTGCGGGAGGGCCGTATGAGCAGTTCTTC.

CDR3 nucleotide sequence: TGTGCCAGCAGGACTAGCGGGCTTACTTCGAACACCGGGGAGCTGTTTTTT. Its protein product is CASRTSGLTSNTGELFF. The gene calls are TRBV25-1 and TRBJ2-2; 10 bases line up with TRBD2. In germline, CDR1 is MGHDK, CDR2 SYGVNS. The CDR3 spans 17 residues. J lost 0 bases, V lost 6 bases, and 7 bases had no gene match.